This T cell receptor beta chain is drawn from a study of vaccination effects on CD4 cells after COVID-19. The overall study: Two-dose BNT162b2 or mRNA-1273 vaccination was given to participants.

Trimming shortened V by 6 bases and J by 4 bases, and 7 bases separated the two germline ends. CDR3 length: 11 residues. The germline V gene encodes CDR1 DFQATT and CDR2 SNEGSKA (reference sequence). Antigen-specific CD4+ T cells were expanded with viral peptide pools in the ViraFEST assay before sequencing. The culture ran for 10 days, and then CD4+ T cells were isolated. Having tested negative for nucleocapsid antibodies, the vaccine recipients showed no prior SARS-CoV-2 infection. PBMC were cultured at about 1.9 million per well with about 9 IU/ml IL-2 and 7.5 to 10 ug/ml peptides. Researchers swapped half the medium for IL-2 medium on both days 3 and 7. Only in-frame clones appear in the TCRdb table, and some are missing; sequencing was by immunoSEQ multiplex PCR. The table records tens of thousands of clones, under 85% of them present only once. Remarks on this clone: Its target is not known.

The chain is built from TRBV20-1 and TRBJ2-1; D unresolved. This material consisted of CD4+ T cells from PBMCs cultured with SARS-CoV-2 spike peptides, taken before COVID-19 vaccination. This TCR came from a human donor who received a COVID-19 vaccine. CDR3: CSAALYNEQFF. CDR3 DNA sequence: TGCAGTGCGGCCCTTTACAATGAGCAGTTCTTC.